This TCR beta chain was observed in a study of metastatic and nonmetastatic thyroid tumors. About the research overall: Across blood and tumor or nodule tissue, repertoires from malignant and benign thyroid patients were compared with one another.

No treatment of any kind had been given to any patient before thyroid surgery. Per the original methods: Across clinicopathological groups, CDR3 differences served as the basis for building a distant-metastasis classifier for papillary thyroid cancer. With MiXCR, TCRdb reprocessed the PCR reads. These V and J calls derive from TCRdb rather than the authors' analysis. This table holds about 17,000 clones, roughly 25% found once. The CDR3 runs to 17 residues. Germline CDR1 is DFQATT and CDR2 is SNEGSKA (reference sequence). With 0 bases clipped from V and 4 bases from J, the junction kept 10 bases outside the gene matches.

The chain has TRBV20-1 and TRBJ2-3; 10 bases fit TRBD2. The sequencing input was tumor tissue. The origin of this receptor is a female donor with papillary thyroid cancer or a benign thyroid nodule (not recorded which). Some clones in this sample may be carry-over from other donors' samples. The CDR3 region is CSARELLAGPTADTQYF. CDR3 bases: TGCAGTGCTAGAGAGTTACTAGCGGGACCAACCGCAGATACGCAGTATTTT.